This T cell receptor beta chain was documented in a study of blood T cell repertoires in COVID-19. About the study: Donors in the United States, Italy and Spain gave samples during acute or convalescent COVID-19.

The CDR3 is 18 residues long. In germline, CDR1 is SGHVS, CDR2 FQNEAQ. Trimming cost V 0 bases and J 0 bases; bases outside gene matches: 7. Only in-frame clones appear in the TCRdb table, and some are missing; sequencing was by immunoSEQ multiplex PCR. The table includes 14,000 to 15,000 clones, approximately 92% detected once. This rearrangement joins TRBV7-8 to TRBJ2-7; 11 nucleotides agree with TRBD2. This clonotype was sampled from a human donor with active COVID-19. The donor label of this sample is uncertain. Sequenced input: peripheral blood. The CDR3 sequence is CASSLAMGLAVSSYEQYF. In DNA, the CDR3 is TGTGCCAGCAGCTTAGCCATGGGACTAGCGGTAAGCTCCTACGAGCAGTACTTC.